Shown below are 31 T cell receptor beta chains from a single sample sequenced in a study of T cell changes during pregnancy in multiple sclerosis. Measured with immunoSEQ multiplex PCR; TCRdb has only the in-frame clones, and not every one. The sample holds roughly 100,000 clones, just under 95% seen once. Sequenced here: peripheral blood, sampled after pregnancy. The receptors were sampled from a female donor with multiple sclerosis, enrolled in a pregnancy study.

This clone was counted only a few times. This sequence joins TRBV19 and TRBJ1-3, with D maybe TRBD1 (5 bases). Germline-derived CDR1 and CDR2 are LNHDA and SQIVND (reference sequence). This CDR3 is built from 14 residues. Trimming took off 5 bases at V and 9 bases at J, with 17 bases between the two ends. The CDR3 region is CASSPAPGGATIYF. The CDR3 nucleotides are TGTGCCAGTAGTCCAGCCCCAGGCGGGGCCACCATATATTTT.

Here the CDR3 DNA reads TGTGCCAGCAGGAGACGGGACTATCAGCAGGTTACGCAGTATTTT. Amino acids: CASRRRDYQQVTQYF. The chain is built from TRBV5-6 and TRBJ2-3; 7 nucleotides align to TRBD2. The CDR3 runs 15 residues. The germline gives CDR1 SGHDT, CDR2 YYEEEE. The V gene end was trimmed by 5 bases and the J gene end by 8 bases; junction bases not matched to a gene: 14.

The rearrangement links TRBV2 to TRBJ1-1, with 7 bases that match TRBD1. The CDR3 runs 16 residues. Per germline, CDR1 SNHLY and CDR2 FYNNEI. V shed 4 bases and J 0 bases; nucleotides not matched to a gene: 8. CDR3 in amino acids: CASSVMAGGLNTEAFF. DNA of the CDR3: TGTGCCAGCAGTGTAATGGCAGGGGGTTTGAACACTGAAGCTTTCTTT.

This clone was recorded only once. The rearrangement joins TRBV28 to TRBJ2-7, with D possibly TRBD1 on 5 matching bases. The CDR3 has 15 residues. The germline V gene encodes CDR1 MDHEN and CDR2 SYDVKM. V gave up 2 bases and J gave up 7 bases, with 18 bases separating them. For the CDR3, the DNA is TGTGCCAGCAGTTTAACCTCCAGGGCCTCCGGAGAGCAGTACTTC. This translates into CASSLTSRASGEQYF. Supplemented by reference TRBV28 and TRBJ2-7, the full variable domain reads DVKVTQSSRYLVKRTGEKVFLECVQDMDHENMFWYRQDPGLGLRLIYFSYDVKMKEKGDIPEGYSVSREKKERFSLILESASTNQTSMYLCASSLTSRASGEQYFGPGTRLTVT.

The V and J genes are TRBV28 and TRBJ1-2; TRBD1 matches 7 bases. Germline V lookup: CDR1 MDHEN, CDR2 SYDVKM. With 4 bases clipped from V and 8 bases from J, the junction kept 7 bases outside the gene matches. CDR3 length equals 13 residues. CDR3 amino acids: CASSSRTGGGYTF. The CDR3 DNA is TGTGCCAGCAGTTCCCGGACAGGAGGGGGCTACACCTTC.

This clone was recorded once. J is TRBJ2-5 and V is TRBV5-5; TRBD1 agrees at 7 bases. The CDR3 extends over 14 amino acids. Germline lookup yields CDR1 SGHKS and CDR2 YYEKEE (reference sequence). With V trimmed by 3 bases and J by 0 bases, 2 bases remained unmatched. The CDR3 nucleotides read TGTGCCAGCAGCTCGACAGGGAACCAAGAGACCCAGTACTTC. It is translated as CASSSTGNQETQYF.

The J gene is TRBJ2-3, the V gene TRBV28, with 8 nucleotides matching TRBD1. CDR1 is MDHEN and CDR2 is SYDVKM in the germline V gene. The CDR3 covers 14 residues. With 5 bases clipped from V and 6 bases from J, the junction kept 7 bases outside the gene matches. For the CDR3, the DNA is TGTGCCAGCAGTCTTCGGACAGGGTTGGATACGCAGTATTTT. This gives the protein CASSLRTGLDTQYF. Full variable domain (missing parts from reference TRBV28 and TRBJ2-3): DVKVTQSSRYLVKRTGEKVFLECVQDMDHENMFWYRQDPGLGLRLIYFSYDVKMKEKGDIPEGYSVSREKKERFSLILESASTNQTSMYLCASSLRTGLDTQYFGPGTRLTVL.

The V call is TRBV7-6, the J call TRBJ2-5, with no clear D. Germline V lookup: CDR1 SGHVS, CDR2 FNYEAQ. The CDR3 is 12 residues long. Between the trimmed V and J ends, which lost 4 bases and 4 bases, there was a span of 7 bases. Written as DNA, the CDR3 is TGTGCCAGCAGCTACAGCAGAGAGACCCAGTACTTC. Translating gives CASSYSRETQYF.

This CDR3 is CASSVGGFSYEQYF. The CDR3 DNA reads as TGTGCCAGCAGCGTTGGCGGGTTTAGCTACGAGCAGTACTTC. The V and J genes are TRBV6-1 and TRBJ2-7; TRBD2 might be the D (5 bases). The CDR3 has 14 amino acids. Per germline, CDR1 MNHNS and CDR2 SASEGT. V was pared by 6 bases and J by 3 bases, with 15 bases between.

The gene calls are TRBV7-8 and TRBJ1-2, with TRBD1 matching 8 bases. Germline V gene data show CDR1 as SGHVS and CDR2 as FQNEAQ. Trimming removed 0 bases from V and 3 bases from J; junction bases left unmatched: 12. The CDR3 sequence is 18 residues long. In DNA form, the CDR3 reads TGTGCCAGCAGCTTAGCGGGGGCAGGGGGCGGAAGGGACTATGGCTACACCTTC. Its protein product is CASSLAGAGGGRDYGYTF.

As concerns this clone: Other DNA sequences within the sample encode an identical CDR3. The V and J genes are TRBV19 and TRBJ2-5; 9 bases align to TRBD1. The CDR3 length is 14 residues. The germline CDR1 and CDR2 sequences are LNHDA and SQIVND (reference sequence). J gave up 4 bases and V 6 bases, and 6 bases lay outside the gene matches. The CDR3 reads CASSPLDRGETQYF. CDR3 nucleotide sequence: TGTGCCAGTAGCCCACTGGACAGGGGAGAGACCCAGTACTTC.

The chain is built from TRBV2 and TRBJ2-1; D possibly corresponds to TRBD1 (6 bases). Germline V lookup: CDR1 SNHLY, CDR2 FYNNEI. The CDR3 is 13 residues long. The V end lost 5 bases, the J end lost 8 bases, and 13 bases lay between the germline ends. For the CDR3, the DNA is TGTGCCAGCAGTTTCTTGGGGACATATGAGCAGTTCTTC. It encodes CASSFLGTYEQFF.

V usage is TRBV4-2 and J usage is TRBJ2-5; D not resolved. Between the trimmed V and J ends, which lost 0 bases and 2 bases, there was a span of 4 bases. The CDR3 spans 13 residues. Germline V gene data show CDR1 as LGHNA and CDR2 as YNFKEQ. In DNA form, the CDR3 reads TGTGCCAGCAGCCAAGAACAGCAAGAGACCCAGTACTTC. Translating it yields CASSQEQQETQYF.

The chain combines TRBV5-8 with TRBJ2-7; the match to TRBD1 covers 9 bases. V trimming: 0 bases; J trimming: 2 bases; junction bases outside the gene matches: 9. The CDR3 sequence is 17 residues long. Per the germline V gene, CDR1 is SGHTS and CDR2 is YDEGEE. As DNA, the CDR3 is TGTGCCAGCAGCTTGGCTCGGCTACAGGGGGCACCCTACGAGCAGTACTTC. Its protein product is CASSLARLQGAPYEQYF.

V gene TRBV2 combines with J gene TRBJ2-3, with 7 bases matching TRBD2. The ends lost 8 bases at V and 4 bases at J; junction bases unmatched: 15. From germline, CDR1 is SNHLY and CDR2 FYNNEI. The CDR3 runs 16 residues. CDR3 amino acids: CASSDAYGGGADTQYF. Here the CDR3 DNA reads TGTGCCAGCTCCGACGCCTACGGCGGGGGTGCAGATACGCAGTATTTT.

The chain recombines TRBV12-5 with TRBJ2-2; D uncertain. This CDR3 is built from 14 residues. V lost 2 bases and J lost 7, with 11 bases in between. In germline, CDR1 is LGHNT, CDR2 FRNRAP. In DNA form, the CDR3 reads TGTGCTAGTGGTTTGATCCCGCCAGGCGGGGAGCTGTTTTTT. This gives the protein CASGLIPPGGELFF.

Here the CDR3 reads CASSIGLPNTEAFF. The DNA for the CDR3 is TGTGCCAGTAGTATAGGACTCCCGAACACTGAAGCTTTCTTT. The chain links TRBV19 to TRBJ1-1; D call uncertain. CDR1 and CDR2 (germline): LNHDA, SQIVND (reference sequence). V was pared by 1 base and J by 1 base, with 7 bases between. The length of the CDR3 is 14 residues.

The gene calls are TRBV30 and TRBJ1-1; 7 positions match TRBD1. V lost 6 bases and J lost 5; bases outside the gene matches: 3. The germline gives CDR1 GTSNPN, CDR2 SVGIG (reference sequence). This CDR3 has 11 residues. Written as DNA, the CDR3 is TGTGCCTGCGGCAGGGGGACTGAAGCTTTCTTT. It codes for CACGRGTEAFF.

The rearrangement links TRBV21-1 to TRBJ1-4. TRBV21-1 is a listed pseudogene. CDR3 length: 12 amino acids. The CDR3 sequence is CASIHPGEKLFF. In DNA form, the CDR3 reads TGTGCCAGCATCCACCCCGGTGAAAAACTGTTTTTT.

The chain recombines TRBV2 with TRBJ2-7; TRBD2 matches 9 bases. CDR3 size: 14 residues. The germline V gene encodes CDR1 SNHLY and CDR2 FYNNEI. With V trimmed by 8 bases and J by 3 bases, 8 bases remained unmatched. The CDR3 DNA sequence: TGTGCCAGCGTCCCGACTAGCGGATACTACGAGCAGTACTTC. It codes for CASVPTSGYYEQYF.

The V and J genes are TRBV7-3 and TRBJ2-2, with 8 bases identical to TRBD1. V shed 5 bases, J shed 4 bases, and the junction held 6 bases outside the gene matches. CDR1 and CDR2 (germline): SGHTA, FQGTGA. The CDR3 runs 15 residues. CDR3 sequence reads: CASSPGQGGTGELFF. CDR3 nucleotide sequence: TGTGCCAGCAGCCCAGGACAGGGCGGCACCGGGGAGCTGTTTTTT.

The chain couples TRBV6-5 to TRBJ2-7; TRBD2 might be the D (7 bases). Germline-derived CDR1 and CDR2 are MNHEY and SVGAGI. This CDR3 has 16 residues. V dropped 0 bases and J dropped 5 bases, with 17 bases sitting between them. The CDR3 sequence is CASSYSKGGLTNEQYF. CDR3 bases: TGTGCCAGCAGTTACTCGAAGGGGGGGCTAACTAACGAGCAGTACTTC.

The chain uses TRBV19 and TRBJ2-2; TRBD1 matches 7 bases. The CDR3 extends over 14 amino acids. J lost 2 bases, V lost 6 bases, and 3 bases had no gene match. Germline V gives CDR1 LNHDA, CDR2 SQIVND (reference sequence). This CDR3 reads CASRGDRNTGELFF. The CDR3 DNA reads TGTGCCAGTAGAGGGGACAGAAACACCGGGGAGCTGTTTTTT.

This rearrangement joins TRBV28 to TRBJ1-1; D might be TRBD1 (6 bases). CDR1 MDHEN and CDR2 SYDVKM come from the germline V gene. The CDR3 is 14 residues long. Trimming removed 10 bases at V and 0 bases at J, with 15 bases between. This CDR3 reads CATANPGVNTEAFF. CDR3 coding DNA: TGTGCCACCGCTAATCCAGGGGTGAACACTGAAGCTTTCTTT.

V is TRBV10-3 and J is TRBJ1-5, with D unresolved. This CDR3 is 14 amino acids long. CDR1 is ENHRY and CDR2 is SYGVKD in the germline V gene. Trimming cost V 3 bases and J 0 bases, with 6 bases left between them. The CDR3 nucleotides are TGTGCCATCAGTGAAATTAATAGCAATCAGCCCCAGCATTTT. Translating it yields CAISEINSNQPQHF.

This chain joins TRBV9 and TRBJ2-3; 7 nucleotides match TRBD1. The trim removed 3 bases at V and 2 bases at J, leaving 9 bases unmatched. CDR3 size: 16 residues. Germline loops: CDR1 SGDLS, CDR2 YYNGEE. The CDR3 region is CASSAESGTVTDTQYF. The DNA of the CDR3 is TGTGCCAGCAGCGCGGAGTCCGGGACAGTCACAGATACGCAGTATTTT.

The chain carries TRBV2 and TRBJ2-7; 7 bases match TRBD2. This CDR3 has 17 residues. After removal of 6 bases from V and 3 bases from J, the junction contained 17 bases not matched to a gene. The germline gives CDR1 SNHLY, CDR2 FYNNEI. DNA for the CDR3: TGTGCCAGCAGCTACAGAGCGGGGAGATTCTCGAACTACGAGCAGTACTTC. Translation gives CASSYRAGRFSNYEQYF.

The CDR3 sequence is CASSIGGAPKEAFF. The CDR3 DNA sequence: TGTGCCAGTAGTATAGGCGGGGCTCCTAAAGAAGCTTTCTTT. The chain combines TRBV19 with TRBJ1-1; perhaps TRBD1 as D (5 bases). CDR3 size: 14 residues. In germline, CDR1 is LNHDA, CDR2 SQIVND (reference sequence). V lost 1 base and J 8 bases, leaving 14 bases between the germline ends.

The CDR3 region is CASSHRDRGSYEQYF. The CDR3 DNA reads as TGTGCCAGCTCCCACCGGGACAGGGGCTCCTACGAGCAGTACTTC. This chain joins TRBV18 and TRBJ2-7, with 10 bases that match TRBD1. Germline CDR1 KGHSH, CDR2 LQKENI. The CDR3 runs to 15 residues. The V gene end was trimmed by 6 bases and the J gene end by 0 bases; junction bases not matched to a gene: 5.

The chain recombines TRBV27 with TRBJ1-6; the match to TRBD1 covers 8 bases. This CDR3 has 15 amino acids. CDR1 MNHEY and CDR2 SMNVEV come from the germline V gene (reference sequence). The ends lost 8 bases at V and 2 bases at J; junction bases unmatched: 5. The CDR3 here is CASRTGIPYNSPLHF. The CDR3 DNA reads as TGTGCCAGCCGGACAGGGATCCCCTATAATTCACCCCTCCACTTT.

This clone was counted once. The genes are TRBV10-3 and TRBJ2-7; 9 nucleotides align to TRBD2. Germline lookup yields CDR1 ENHRY and CDR2 SYGVKD. V shed 6 bases and J 5 bases; nucleotides not matched to a gene: 8. This CDR3 has 14 amino acids. DNA for the CDR3: TGTGCCATCAGCTTTAGCGGGAGTTCAAACGAGCAGTACTTC. This sequence encodes CAISFSGSSNEQYF.